This T cell receptor beta chain was retrieved from a study of low-dose radiotherapy and immunotherapy resistance in tumors. Overall study context: Ipilimumab 1 mg/kg every six weeks, together with nivolumab 240 mg every two weeks, was given intravenously to patients.

Both TCRalpha and TCRbeta chains were reverse transcribed with V-gene-specific primers. For amplifying TCRs, the PCR ran for 20 to 25 cycles with Phusion, which was used together with a constant-region primer and the adapter on the V primers. In TCRdb, the reads were re-called with MiXCR into one record per CDR3 protein. The table has more than 90,000 distinct CDR3 sequences, less than 25% seen once. Many counts were recorded for this clonotype. Time point specified: after trial treatment. Indicated treatment: LDRT plus nivolumab, ipilimumab, low-dose cyclophosphamide and aspirin (RACIN trial). The V end lost 1 base, the J end lost 7 bases, and 13 bases lay between the germline ends. Germline CDR1 and CDR2: SGHRS and YFSETQ. The CDR3 is 14 residues long.

Sequenced material: PBMCs, taken after low-dose radiotherapy plus immunotherapy. The clonotype comes from a male donor with prostate cancer. This chain uses TRBV5-1 with TRBJ2-3; D perhaps matches TRBD2 (5 bases). CDR3 loop: CASSLNTGSNTQYF. The CDR3, as DNA: TGCGCCAGCAGCTTGAACACGGGGTCAAATACGCAGTATTTT.